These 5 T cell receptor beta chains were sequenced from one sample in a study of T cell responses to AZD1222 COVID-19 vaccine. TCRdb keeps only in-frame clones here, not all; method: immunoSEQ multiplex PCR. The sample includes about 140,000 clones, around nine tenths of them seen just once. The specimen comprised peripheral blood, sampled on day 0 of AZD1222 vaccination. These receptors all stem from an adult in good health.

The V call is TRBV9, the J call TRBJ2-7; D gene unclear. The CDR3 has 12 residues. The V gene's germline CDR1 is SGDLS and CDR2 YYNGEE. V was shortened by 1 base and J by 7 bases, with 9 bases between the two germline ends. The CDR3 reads CASSVNPREQYF. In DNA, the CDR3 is TGTGCCAGCAGCGTAAACCCTCGTGAGCAGTACTTC.

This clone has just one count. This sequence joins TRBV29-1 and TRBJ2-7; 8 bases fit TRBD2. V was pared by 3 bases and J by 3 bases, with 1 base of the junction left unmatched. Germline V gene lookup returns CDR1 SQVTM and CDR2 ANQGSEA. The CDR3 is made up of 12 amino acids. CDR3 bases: TGCAGCGTTGACGGGGGGGGCTACGAGCAGTACTTC. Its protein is CSVDGGGYEQYF.

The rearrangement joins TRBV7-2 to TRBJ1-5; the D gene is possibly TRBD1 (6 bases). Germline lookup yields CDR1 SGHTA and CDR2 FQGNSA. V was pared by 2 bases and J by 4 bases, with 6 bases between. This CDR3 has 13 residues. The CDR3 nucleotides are TGTGCCAGCAGCTTACAGGGGAATCAGCCCCAGCATTTT. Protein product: CASSLQGNQPQHF.

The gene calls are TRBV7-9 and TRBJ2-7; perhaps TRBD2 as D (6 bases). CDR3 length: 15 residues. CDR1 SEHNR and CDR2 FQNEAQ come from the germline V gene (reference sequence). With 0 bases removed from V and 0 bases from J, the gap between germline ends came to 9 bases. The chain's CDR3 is CASSLAVAVSYEQYF. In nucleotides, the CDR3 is TGTGCCAGCAGCTTAGCTGTAGCGGTCTCCTACGAGCAGTACTTC.

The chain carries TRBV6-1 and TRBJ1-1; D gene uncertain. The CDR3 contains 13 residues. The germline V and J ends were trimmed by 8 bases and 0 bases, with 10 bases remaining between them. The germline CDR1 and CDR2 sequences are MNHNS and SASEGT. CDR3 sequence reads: CASGVVMNTEAFF. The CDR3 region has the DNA TGTGCCAGCGGAGTCGTCATGAACACTGAAGCTTTCTTT.